Sequencing of this T cell receptor beta chain was carried out in a study of neurological immune-mediated disorders. Study-level points and caveats: None of the CDR3 amino acid sequences found in expanded clones was shared across subjects. This suggests that the TCR-beta repertoires were private in all groups. HTLV-1-associated myelopathy ranked highest for TCR clonal expansion and multiple sclerosis lowest, beneath healthy controls.

The CDR3 runs to 11 residues. Germline CDR1 SGHDT, CDR2 YYEEEE. The V gene lost 2 bases and the J gene lost 4 bases, with 3 bases spanning the gap. Time point defined: longitudinal time-point 2. Volunteers attending a blood bank in Maryland, USA, served as healthy controls. A total of 2 million PBMCs stored at -80 degrees C provided the unsorted libraries. Using its own MiXCR run on the 5' RACE reads, TCRdb lists one record per CDR3 protein. Here the sample spans 57,000 or so distinct CDR3 sequences, 8.5% to 10% being singletons. This clonotype has ten or more counts. Its target is unknown. Sample: PBMCs. The source is a man aged 30 to 45 in good health. The V gene is TRBV5-6, the J gene TRBJ2-5, with D hard to call. The CDR3 is CASSFSETQYF. DNA of the CDR3: TGTGCCAGCAGCTTTTCAGAGACCCAGTACTTC. The full variable domain, completed using reference TRBV5-6 and TRBJ2-5, is DAGVTQSPTHLIKTRGQQVTLRCSPKSGHDTVSWYQQALGQGPQFIFQYYEEEERQRGNFPDRFSGHQFPNYSSELNVNALLLGDSALYLCASSFSETQYFGPGTRLLVL.